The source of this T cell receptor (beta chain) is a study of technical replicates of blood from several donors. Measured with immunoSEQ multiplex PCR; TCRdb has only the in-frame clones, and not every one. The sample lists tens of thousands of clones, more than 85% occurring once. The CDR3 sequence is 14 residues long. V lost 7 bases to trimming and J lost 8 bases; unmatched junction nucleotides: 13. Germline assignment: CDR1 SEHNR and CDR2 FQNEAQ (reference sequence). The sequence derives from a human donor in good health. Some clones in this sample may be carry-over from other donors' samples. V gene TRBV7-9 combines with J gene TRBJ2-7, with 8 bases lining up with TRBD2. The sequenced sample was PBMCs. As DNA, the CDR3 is TGTGCCAGCACCTTCGATGGTAGCGGGACGCAGCAGTACTTC. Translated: CASTFDGSGTQQYF.